Given below is one T cell receptor beta chain in context. Generated by immunoSEQ multiplex PCR, the TCRdb table keeps only in-frame clones and is missing some. The sample lists over 130,000 clones, around 83% occurring once. V was pared by 2 bases and J by 6 bases, with 13 bases between. CDR1 is SQVTM, CDR2 ANQGSEA, per germline. CDR3 size: 13 residues. The sample is drawn from a study of blood T cell repertoires in COVID-19. The receptor was derived from a man aged 25-45 years with COVID-19, enrolled during active disease. The sequenced sample was peripheral blood. The V and J genes are TRBV29-1 and TRBJ1-2; D is unresolved. The CDR3 region is CSVETGQDHGYTF. The CDR3 DNA reads TGCAGCGTTGAAACTGGTCAGGATCATGGCTACACCTTC.